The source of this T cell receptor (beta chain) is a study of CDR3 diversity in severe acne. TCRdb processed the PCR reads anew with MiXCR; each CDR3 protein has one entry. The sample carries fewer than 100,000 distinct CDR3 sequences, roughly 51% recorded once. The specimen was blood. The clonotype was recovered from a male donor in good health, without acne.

CDR3 amino acids: CSARWDWEFFTDTQYF. The CDR3 coding sequence is TGCAGTGCTCGGTGGGATTGGGAGTTTTTCACAGATACGCAGTATTTT. This chain joins TRBV20-1 and TRBJ2-3; a possible D gene is TRBD2 (5 bases). The CDR3 totals 16 residues. V shed 5 bases and J shed 2 bases, with 20 bases lying between them. CDR1 and CDR2 (germline): DFQATT, SNEGSKA (reference sequence).